The 22 T cell receptor beta chains given below trace back to one sample, sequenced in a study of blood T cell repertoires in COVID-19. The assay was immunoSEQ multiplex PCR, and TCRdb's table has in-frame clones only and misses some. The repertoire holds under 250,000 clones, with 70% to 90% as singletons. Sample: peripheral blood. All receptors derive from a man aged 18 to 30 with active or convalescent COVID-19.

There are a few counts of this clone. V usage is TRBV19 and J usage is TRBJ1-3; TRBD1 matches at 7 bases. The germline gives CDR1 LNHDA, CDR2 SQIVND (reference sequence). V lost 6 bases, J lost 4 bases, and 6 bases stayed unmatched. The CDR3 consists of 14 residues. The CDR3 nucleotides read TGTGCCAGTAGCCCCCGGGACAGCGGAAACACCATATATTTT. Its translation is CASSPRDSGNTIYF. The full variable domain, in which reference TRBV19 and TRBJ1-3 provide the parts outside the CDR3, is DGGITQSPKYLFRKEGQNVTLSCEQNLNHDAMYWYRQDPGQGLRLIYYSQIVNDFQKGDIAEGYSVSREKKESFPLTVTSAQKNPTAFYLCASSPRDSGNTIYFGEGSWLTVV.

The chain carries TRBV7-3 and TRBJ1-2; 8 positions agree with TRBD1. There are 16 residues in the CDR3. The V gene end was trimmed by 5 bases and the J gene end by 1 base; junction bases not matched to a gene: 9. From germline, CDR1 is SGHTA and CDR2 FQGTGA. CDR3 sequence reads: CASSPKGTGRNYGYTF. The CDR3 region has the DNA TGTGCCAGCAGCCCCAAGGGGACAGGCCGTAACTATGGCTACACCTTC.

The chain uses TRBV5-1 and TRBJ2-1; 13 nucleotides line up with TRBD2. Germline CDR1 SGHRS, CDR2 YFSETQ. The length of the CDR3 is 16 residues. The trim removed 0 bases at V and 8 bases at J, leaving 5 bases unmatched. CDR3 nucleotides: TGCGCCAGCAGCTTGGGACTAGCGGGGGGTCATGATGAGCAGTTCTTC. Translating gives CASSLGLAGGHDEQFF.

The CDR3 region has the DNA TGTGCCAGTAGTAACGACAGGGGCCCTCAATATAATTCACCCCTCCACTTT. This codes for CASSNDRGPQYNSPLHF. The J gene is TRBJ1-6, the V gene TRBV19; 8 bases are a match to TRBD1. The CDR3 totals 17 residues. Trimming at V came to 4 bases and at J to 4 bases, leaving 9 bases not matched to a gene. CDR1 and CDR2 from the germline V gene are LNHDA and SQIVND (reference sequence).

This chain links TRBV9 with TRBJ2-7; tentatively, D is TRBD2 (6 bases). CDR1 and CDR2 from the germline V gene are SGDLS and YYNGEE. V lost 1 base, J lost 6 bases, and 17 bases lay in between. The length of the CDR3 is 15 residues. For the CDR3, the DNA is TGTGCCAGCAGCGTATCCCCTCGGGGGAGTGCCGAGCAGTACTTC. It translates to CASSVSPRGSAEQYF.

This clone showed up just a few times. Other nucleotide sequences in the sample specify the same CDR3. The gene calls are TRBV9 and TRBJ1-1; D gene ambiguous. Per germline, CDR1 SGDLS and CDR2 YYNGEE. The CDR3 extends over 15 amino acids. Trimming stripped 4 bases from V and 1 base from J, with 14 bases between. CDR3 DNA sequence: TGTGCCAGCAGCCCCGGTAGCTTGGGGAACACTGAAGCTTTCTTT. This sequence encodes CASSPGSLGNTEAFF.

The chain employs TRBV6-6 and TRBJ2-5; no clear D. V dropped 0 bases and J dropped 1 base, with 9 bases sitting between them. The CDR3 loop spans 15 amino acids. Germline loops: CDR1 MNHNY, CDR2 SVGAGI (reference sequence). CDR3 residues: CASSYSTLAQETQYF. CDR3 DNA: TGTGCCAGCAGTTACTCGACATTGGCCCAAGAGACCCAGTACTTC.

The chain couples TRBV7-9 to TRBJ1-2; the match to TRBD1 covers 10 bases. This CDR3 region has 15 residues. From germline, CDR1 is SEHNR and CDR2 FQNEAQ (reference sequence). V shed 3 bases, J shed 8 bases, and the junction held 9 bases outside the gene matches. The CDR3 region has the DNA TGTGCCAGCAGCTTCAACGACAGGGGGCATAGAGGCTACACCTTC. Translated: CASSFNDRGHRGYTF.

The chain employs TRBV5-4 and TRBJ2-2; 11 bases map to TRBD2. V was clipped by 1 base and J by 6 bases; unmatched bases: 8. Per germline, CDR1 SGHNT and CDR2 YYREEE (reference sequence). CDR3 length: 17 residues. CDR3 bases: TGTGCCAGCAGCTTGACTAGCGGGGGTTTTGTCGCCGGGGAGCTGTTTTTT. Residues: CASSLTSGGFVAGELFF.

The chain joins TRBV28 to TRBJ1-5; tentative D call: TRBD1 (5 bases). Germline-derived CDR1 and CDR2 are MDHEN and SYDVKM. CDR3 length: 12 residues. V was pared by 7 bases and J by 7 bases, with 11 bases between. CDR3 region: CASIGGDQPQHF. The CDR3 DNA is TGTGCCAGCATAGGCGGGGACCAGCCCCAGCATTTT.

This chain links TRBV5-1 with TRBJ1-1; TRBD1 might be the D (6 bases). Germline lookup yields CDR1 SGHRS and CDR2 YFSETQ. This CDR3 comprises 15 residues. V lost 0 bases, J lost 5 bases, and 14 bases lay in between. For the CDR3, the DNA is TGCGCCAGCAGCTTGGCTGGGGGGGCGCGTACTGAAGCTTTCTTT. It encodes CASSLAGGARTEAFF. Combining the CDR3 with reference TRBV5-1 and TRBJ1-1 gives the whole variable domain KAGVTQTPRYLIKTRGQQVTLSCSPISGHRSVSWYQQTPGQGLQFLFEYFSETQRNKGNFPGRFSGRQFSNSRSEMNVSTLELGDSALYLCASSLAGGARTEAFFGQGTRLTVV.

For the CDR3, the DNA is TGTGCCAGCAGCCAAGATCCGGGATATAGCAATCAGCCCCAGCATTTT. Translated, it gives CASSQDPGYSNQPQHF. The chain links TRBV3-1 (or the pseudogene TRBV3-2) to TRBJ1-5; D not resolved. Germline V lookup: CDR1 LGHDT, CDR2 YNNKEL (reference sequence). The length of the CDR3 is 16 residues. V lost 0 bases to trimming and J lost 0 bases, with 9 bases between them.

The chain links TRBV7-9 to TRBJ2-5; D unresolved. V lost 2 bases to trimming and J lost 4 bases, with 11 bases between them. The V gene's germline CDR1 is SEHNR and CDR2 FQNEAQ (reference sequence). The CDR3 contains 14 residues. The CDR3 is CASSLSGERETQYF. CDR3 bases: TGTGCCAGCAGCTTATCTGGCGAGCGAGAGACCCAGTACTTC.

The sample holds a few counts of this clone. The chain employs TRBV10-3 and TRBJ1-3; D is possibly TRBD1 (5 bases). Germline assignment: CDR1 ENHRY and CDR2 SYGVKD. The CDR3 totals 15 residues. Trimming left V 0 bases short and J 2 bases short, with 8 bases between. The CDR3 DNA sequence: TGTGCCATCAGTGAGTCGTTAGGGGCTGGAAACACCATATATTTT. Its translation is CAISESLGAGNTIYF.

This chain uses TRBV3-1 (or the pseudogene TRBV3-2) with TRBJ2-5; weak D call: TRBD2 (6 bases). Germline V gene lookup returns CDR1 LGHDT and CDR2 YNNKEL (reference sequence). The ends were cut back, 4 bases at V and 5 bases at J, with 17 bases in the middle. CDR3 size: 15 residues. The CDR3 DNA sequence: TGTGCCAGCAGCCTCAATAGCGGAGGCGGGGAGACCCAGTACTTC. The encoded protein is CASSLNSGGGETQYF.

The chain uses TRBV18 and TRBJ1-1; D gene unclear. Deletions cut 0 bases from V and 1 base from J, with 9 bases between. Germline loops: CDR1 KGHSH, CDR2 LQKENI. There are 15 residues in the CDR3. CDR3 coding DNA: TGTGCCAGCTCACCACCGAGCGGTGCGAACACTGAAGCTTTCTTT. Its translation: CASSPPSGANTEAFF.

The V call is TRBV28, the J call TRBJ1-4; TRBD1 matches at 7 bases. The CDR3 is 16 residues long. V lost 5 bases, J lost 8 bases, and 14 bases stayed unmatched. Germline V CDR1 and CDR2: MDHEN, SYDVKM. CDR3 residues: CASSGNRDSLGEKLFF. Here the CDR3 DNA reads TGTGCCAGCAGTGGAAACCGGGACAGTCTGGGGGAAAAACTGTTTTTT.

The chain joins TRBV12-3 or TRBV12-4 to TRBJ2-1; D is unclear. This CDR3 is 12 amino acids long. Deletions cut 11 bases from V and 8 bases from J, with 16 bases between. CDR3 protein: CAVGPRIDEQFF. Here the CDR3 DNA reads TGTGCCGTCGGCCCTAGAATAGATGAGCAGTTCTTC.

The chain employs TRBV24-1 and TRBJ2-1; 11 bases fit TRBD2. Germline V gene sequence: CDR1 KGHDR, CDR2 SFDVKD. J was trimmed by 6 bases and V by 9 bases; bases with no gene match: 9. This CDR3 contains 15 residues. DNA for the CDR3: TGTGCCACCCAGGATAGCGGGGGGGCGGGCAATGAGCAGTTCTTC. As protein: CATQDSGGAGNEQFF.

The rearrangement links TRBV2 to TRBJ2-5, with D possibly matching TRBD2 (5 bases). CDR1 and CDR2 from the germline V gene are SNHLY and FYNNEI. This CDR3 region has 12 residues. The V gene lost 8 bases and the J gene lost 1 base, with 8 bases spanning the gap. CDR3 sequence reads: CASGGGQETQYF. DNA of the CDR3: TGTGCCAGCGGCGGAGGCCAAGAGACCCAGTACTTC. Filled out from reference TRBV2 and TRBJ2-5, the complete variable domain reads EPEVTQTPSHQVTQMGQEVILRCVPISNHLYFYWYRQILGQKVEFLVSFYNNEISEKSEIFDDQFSVERPDGSNFTLKIRSTKLEDSAMYFCASGGGQETQYFGPGTRLLVL.

The rearrangement uses TRBV6-4 and TRBJ2-1; 10 nucleotides line up with TRBD1. Looked up from germline, CDR1 is MRHNA and CDR2 is SNTAGT. The CDR3 runs 15 residues. V lost 6 bases, J lost 2 bases, and 4 bases stayed unmatched. In DNA, the CDR3 is TGTGCCAGCAGCACCGGGACAGGGGCCTACAATGAGCAGTTCTTC. Translating it yields CASSTGTGAYNEQFF.

The chain recombines TRBV2 with TRBJ1-6, with a tentative D call TRBD1 (5 bases). This CDR3 has 12 amino acids. V was pared by 6 bases and J by 9 bases, with 9 bases between. CDR1 SNHLY and CDR2 FYNNEI come from the germline V gene. The CDR3 DNA sequence: TGTGCCAGCAGACCGGACACTTCACCCCTCCACTTT. This translates into CASRPDTSPLHF.